Presented here are 28 T cell receptor beta chains from one specimen sequenced in a study of cytomegalovirus exposure and HLA in healthy donors. 13 Jbeta primers and 60 Vbeta primers were used for the PCR. Profiling relied on immunoSEQ multiplex PCR, and the TCRdb table lists in-frame clones only, not all of them. Here the sample spans 100,000 to 150,000 clones, around 70% being singletons. Sequenced material: PBMCs. Receptors originate from a woman aged 35 to 49 in good health and CMV-seropositive.

The rearrangement joins TRBV28 to TRBJ2-5, with D unclear. The last part of the DNA fits TRBJ2-7 better; the J call may be wrong. Germline loops: CDR1 MDHEN, CDR2 SYDVKM. The CDR3 is made up of 12 amino acids. The DNA for the CDR3 is TGTGCCAGCAGTTTCTCCGGGTACGAGCAGTACTTC. Its translation: CASSFSGYEQYF.

The chain combines TRBV18 with TRBJ2-7; D gene ambiguous. CDR1 and CDR2 (germline): KGHSH, LQKENI. Trimming stripped 6 bases from V and 3 bases from J, with 15 bases between. The CDR3 extends over 14 amino acids. The CDR3 region is CASSKGAAFYEQYF. The CDR3 DNA is TGTGCCAGCTCCAAAGGAGCTGCCTTCTACGAGCAGTACTTC.

This chain connects TRBV19 to TRBJ1-5; D is unclear. Germline lookup yields CDR1 LNHDA and CDR2 SQIVND (reference sequence). Trimming took off 7 bases at V and 0 bases at J, with 16 bases between the two ends. This CDR3 is built from 16 residues. DNA of the CDR3: TGTGCCAGTATCCATAGAGCCCCTTATAGCAATCAGCCCCAGCATTTT. Its protein product is CASIHRAPYSNQPQHF.

This chain connects TRBV19 to TRBJ2-2; 9 bases fit TRBD2. V shed 3 bases, J shed 0 bases, and the junction held 5 bases outside the gene matches. Germline CDR1 is LNHDA and CDR2 is SQIVND (reference sequence). This CDR3 comprises 17 residues. CDR3 sequence (DNA): TGTGCCAGTAGTATGCGTAGCGGGGGACCGAACACCGGGGAGCTGTTTTTT. This sequence encodes CASSMRSGGPNTGELFF. Full variable domain (outside the CDR3, taken from reference TRBV19 and TRBJ2-2): DGGITQSPKYLFRKEGQNVTLSCEQNLNHDAMYWYRQDPGQGLRLIYYSQIVNDFQKGDIAEGYSVSREKKESFPLTVTSAQKNPTAFYLCASSMRSGGPNTGELFFGEGSRLTVL.

This clone showed up just a few times. This chain links TRBV5-1 with TRBJ2-2; 8 bases are shared with TRBD1. Germline lookup yields CDR1 SGHRS and CDR2 YFSETQ. This CDR3 is built from 16 residues. The junction had 1 base not matched to a gene; V was cut back by 0 bases and J by 0 bases. The DNA for the CDR3 is TGCGCCAGCAGCTTGGGGGACAGGTCGAACACCGGGGAGCTGTTTTTT. It yields the protein CASSLGDRSNTGELFF.

The chain has TRBV28 and TRBJ2-2, with 8 nucleotides matching TRBD1. V shed 5 bases, J shed 4 bases, and the junction held 9 bases outside the gene matches. This CDR3 is 16 amino acids long. Germline loops: CDR1 MDHEN, CDR2 SYDVKM. The CDR3 coding sequence is TGTGCCAGCAGTGACCGGGACAGGAGGAGCACCGGGGAGCTGTTTTTT. Residues: CASSDRDRRSTGELFF.

The genes are TRBV4-1 and TRBJ2-3; 9 nucleotides match TRBD2. CDR1 is MGHRA, CDR2 YSYEKL, per germline. The CDR3 runs 19 residues. J was trimmed by 5 bases and V by 0 bases; bases with no gene match: 15. CDR3 residues: CASSQEPPMAGGPGDTQYF. The CDR3 DNA reads as TGCGCCAGCAGCCAAGAGCCACCCATGGCGGGGGGGCCTGGAGATACGCAGTATTTT.

The rearrangement joins TRBV4-3 to TRBJ1-3, with D unclear. Germline values: CDR1 LGHNA, CDR2 YSLEER. The CDR3 spans 17 residues. V was shortened by 0 bases and J by 2 bases, with 14 bases between the two germline ends. CDR3 amino acids: CASSQDYLVRTGNTIYF. CDR3 nucleotide sequence: TGCGCCAGCAGCCAAGATTATTTAGTTAGAACTGGAAACACCATATATTTT.

This clone was picked up a small number of times. The chain uses TRBV7-6 and TRBJ1-4; D might be TRBD1 (5 bases). The V gene lost 1 base and the J gene lost 0 bases, with 15 bases spanning the gap. The germline V gene has CDR1 SGHVS and CDR2 FNYEAQ. The CDR3 contains 18 residues. The CDR3 is CASSLVVSRDSTNEKLFF. The CDR3 DNA reads TGTGCCAGCAGCTTAGTTGTTTCCAGGGACTCAACTAATGAAAAACTGTTTTTT.

In DNA, the CDR3 is TGTGCCAGTAGTTCCCAGGGTCTTGTTCCGAGCACTGAAGCTTTCTTT. The encoded protein is CASSSQGLVPSTEAFF. This rearrangement joins TRBV19 to TRBJ1-1; TRBD1 might be the D (5 bases). Germline V lookup: CDR1 LNHDA, CDR2 SQIVND (reference sequence). Deletions cut 5 bases from V and 4 bases from J, with 20 bases between. This CDR3 spans 16 amino acids.

This clone showed up just a few times. The CDR3 reads CASRAPRLTHPGQATFNYGYTF. The CDR3 nucleotides read TGTGCCAGCAGGGCACCCCGTTTAACCCACCCAGGACAAGCTACCTTTAACTATGGCTACACCTTC. This chain uses TRBV27 with TRBJ1-2; D possibly corresponds to TRBD1 (5 bases). The V and J ends lost 6 bases and 1 base respectively, with 36 bases between them. The CDR3 spans 22 residues. CDR1 and CDR2 (germline): MNHEY, SMNVEV (reference sequence).

This clone has more than one count but fewer than ten. V is TRBV29-1 and J is TRBJ2-5; no definite D call. The J call may be faulty, since TRBJ2-7 better matches the DNA end. From germline, CDR1 is SQVTM and CDR2 ANQGSEA. The CDR3 length is 12 residues. The CDR3 loop reads CSVVLAPYEQYF. As DNA, the CDR3 is TGCAGCGTTGTTCTTGCCCCTTACGAGCAGTACTTC.

The chain carries TRBV5-1 and TRBJ1-2; the match to TRBD1 covers 11 bases. From germline, CDR1 is SGHRS and CDR2 YFSETQ. V gave up 4 bases and J gave up 8 bases; unmatched junction bases: 22. The CDR3 totals 19 residues. DNA of the CDR3: TGCGCCAGCAGCCCACTTGGTCCCGGGACAGGGGGTGGCCCAGAAGGCTACACCTTC. Residues: CASSPLGPGTGGGPEGYTF. Supplemented by reference TRBV5-1 and TRBJ1-2, the full variable domain reads KAGVTQTPRYLIKTRGQQVTLSCSPISGHRSVSWYQQTPGQGLQFLFEYFSETQRNKGNFPGRFSGRQFSNSRSEMNVSTLELGDSALYLCASSPLGPGTGGGPEGYTFGSGTRLTVV.

The V call is TRBV7-2, the J call TRBJ2-1; TRBD2 matches 10 bases. Germline V gene lookup returns CDR1 SGHTA and CDR2 FQGNSA. V trimming: 2 bases; J trimming: 4 bases; junction bases outside the gene matches: 5. This CDR3 comprises 16 residues. CDR3 coding DNA: TGTGCCAGCAGCTTACCAGGACTAGCGGTATACAATGAGCAGTTCTTC. Amino acids: CASSLPGLAVYNEQFF.

A remark on this clone: The same CDR3 arises from other DNA sequences in this sample as well. The chain couples TRBV7-9 to TRBJ2-3; D call uncertain. The CDR3 is made up of 14 amino acids. Germline values: CDR1 SEHNR, CDR2 FQNEAQ (reference sequence). V was cut by 2 bases and J by 1 base, with 7 bases left in between. CDR3 nucleotide sequence: TGTGCCAGCAGCTTAAGGCAGGGCACAGATACGCAGTATTTT. Protein: CASSLRQGTDTQYF.

This clone came up a few times. The CDR3 DNA reads as TGTGCCAGCAGGTTGCGGGGAAACACTGAAGCTTTCTTT. Encoded protein: CASRLRGNTEAFF. The chain has TRBV5-6 and TRBJ1-1; no clear D gene. The CDR3 length is 13 residues. Germline values: CDR1 SGHDT, CDR2 YYEEEE. The V gene lost 5 bases and the J gene lost 2 bases, with 10 bases spanning the gap.

The V call is TRBV5-6, the J call TRBJ2-3; a weak D match, TRBD2 (6 bases). The CDR3 contains 16 residues. Trimming pared 4 bases from V and 1 base from J, leaving 16 bases between. Per the germline V gene, CDR1 is SGHDT and CDR2 is YYEEEE. The CDR3 sequence: CASSPKLGGRTDTQYF. CDR3 bases: TGTGCCAGCAGCCCGAAGTTGGGGGGACGCACAGATACGCAGTATTTT.

The V and J genes are TRBV5-4 and TRBJ2-1; 10 nucleotides align to TRBD1. The CDR3 extends over 15 amino acids. Trimming took 4 bases from V and 6 from J; bases not matched to a gene: 7. Germline V gene sequence: CDR1 SGHNT, CDR2 YYREEE (reference sequence). The CDR3 DNA reads TGTGCCAGCAGCAGGGGGGGACAGGGGTCCAATGAGCAGTTCTTC. This translates into CASSRGGQGSNEQFF.

The V and J genes are TRBV7-2 and TRBJ2-1, with 10 nucleotides matching TRBD2. The V segment lost 0 bases and the J segment 3 bases; nucleotides outside the gene matches: 8. CDR1 SGHTA and CDR2 FQGNSA come from the germline V gene. The CDR3 is 18 residues long. The CDR3: CASSLARGSGRVYNEQFF. The CDR3 DNA reads as TGTGCCAGCAGCTTAGCGAGAGGGAGCGGGAGGGTCTACAATGAGCAGTTCTTC.

The genes are TRBV27 and TRBJ1-2; maybe TRBD1 (5 bases). V was trimmed by 5 bases and J by 0 bases, leaving 10 bases between them. CDR3 length equals 14 residues. Germline-derived CDR1 and CDR2 are MNHEY and SMNVEV (reference sequence). The CDR3 is CASSIGASNYGYTF. CDR3 coding DNA: TGTGCCAGCAGTATAGGGGCGTCTAACTATGGCTACACCTTC.

This rearrangement joins TRBV7-2 to TRBJ2-4; TRBD2 matches at 11 bases. The CDR3 has 16 residues. Looked up from germline, CDR1 is SGHTA and CDR2 is FQGNSA. Germline trimming cut 5 bases from V and 6 bases from J; bases unmatched to any gene: 9. This CDR3 reads CASSLYSGRAGNIQYF. For the CDR3, the DNA is TGTGCCAGCAGCCTATATAGCGGGAGGGCCGGAAACATTCAGTACTTC.

The chain couples TRBV6-4 to TRBJ2-1, with D unclear. Germline CDR1 reads MRHNA; CDR2 reads SNTAGT. V was cut by 0 bases and J by 4 bases, with 4 bases left in between. The CDR3 sequence is 13 residues long. CDR3: CASSDSQYNEQFF. The CDR3 DNA is TGTGCCAGCAGTGACTCACAGTACAATGAGCAGTTCTTC.

The CDR3 spells CASGVTGGASQPQHF. The CDR3 coding sequence is TGTGCCAGCGGAGTTACAGGGGGCGCGTCTCAGCCCCAGCATTTT. The rearrangement links TRBV27 to TRBJ1-5; TRBD1 matches 9 bases. Germline loops: CDR1 MNHEY, CDR2 SMNVEV (reference sequence). Trimming took 8 bases from V and 6 from J; bases not matched to a gene: 11. This CDR3 comprises 15 residues.

The chain is built from TRBV5-1 and TRBJ2-5, with a weak D call TRBD2 (6 bases). CDR3 length: 15 residues. Germline V lookup: CDR1 SGHRS, CDR2 YFSETQ. V lost 5 bases and J 5 bases, leaving 19 bases between the germline ends. CDR3 DNA sequence: TGCGCCAGCAGAATTAGAGCGGGTGGGTCGGAGACCCAGTACTTC. It codes for CASRIRAGGSETQYF.

The genes are TRBV2 and TRBJ2-7; D remains unclear. CDR3 length equals 15 residues. Trimming cost V 6 bases and J 6 bases, with 21 bases left between them. Germline lookup yields CDR1 SNHLY and CDR2 FYNNEI. The CDR3 region has the DNA TGTGCCAGCAGCCTCGATTCTTCCTTCTCCGGCGAGCAGTACTTC. Its protein is CASSLDSSFSGEQYF.

CDR3 sequence reads: CAISESSRGPRETQYF. CDR3 DNA sequence: TGTGCCATCAGTGAGTCATCCAGGGGTCCTAGGGAGACCCAGTACTTC. The chain carries TRBV10-3 and TRBJ2-5, with TRBD1 as a possible D gene (6 bases). The CDR3 loop spans 16 amino acids. V lost 0 bases and J 5 bases, leaving 16 bases between the germline ends. Per germline, CDR1 ENHRY and CDR2 SYGVKD.

This chain joins TRBV6-6 and TRBJ1-5, with 7 bases identical to TRBD1. The CDR3 is made up of 14 amino acids. Germline CDR1 and CDR2: MNHNY and SVGAGI (reference sequence). Trimming cost V 2 bases and J 6 bases; bases outside gene matches: 4. CDR3 residues: CASSYAGGSQPQHF. In DNA, the CDR3 is TGTGCCAGCAGTTACGCAGGGGGAAGTCAGCCCCAGCATTTT.

This rearrangement joins TRBV30 to TRBJ1-5; no clear D. The CDR3 loop spans 15 amino acids. Looked up from germline, CDR1 is GTSNPN and CDR2 is SVGIG (reference sequence). Trimming left V 1 base short and J 2 bases short, with 12 bases between. CDR3 coding DNA: TGTGCCTGGAGTGCCGAGGGATTTGGCAATCAGCCCCAGCATTTT. The encoded protein is CAWSAEGFGNQPQHF. The whole variable domain, remainder taken from reference TRBV30 and TRBJ1-5, is SQTIHQWPATLVQPVGSPLSLECTVEGTSNPNLYWYRQAAGRGLQLLFYSVGIGQISSEVPQNLSASRPQDRQFILSSKKLLLSDSGFYLCAWSAEGFGNQPQHFGDGTRLSIL.